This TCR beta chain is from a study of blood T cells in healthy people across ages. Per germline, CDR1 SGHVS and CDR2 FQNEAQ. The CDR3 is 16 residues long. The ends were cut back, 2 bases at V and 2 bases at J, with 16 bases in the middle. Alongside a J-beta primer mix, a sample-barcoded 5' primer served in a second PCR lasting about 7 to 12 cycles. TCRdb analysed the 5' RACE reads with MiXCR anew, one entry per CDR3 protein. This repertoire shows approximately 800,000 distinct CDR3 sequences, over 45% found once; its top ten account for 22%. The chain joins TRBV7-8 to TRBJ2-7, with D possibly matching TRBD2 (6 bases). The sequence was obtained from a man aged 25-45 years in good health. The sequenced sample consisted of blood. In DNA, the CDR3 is TGTGCCAGCAGCTTATTCTACGGCGGGGCTGCCTACGAGCAGTACTTC. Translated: CASSLFYGGAAYEQYF.